The entry below gives a single TCR beta chain sequence along with its context. There is no known antigen for this receptor. No quality values exist for individual bases; no much larger clone is one base distant. The cohort comprised some 680 healthy bone marrow donors. Cohort members were all nominally healthy when sampled, although unrecorded immune exposures were likely present. The donor was CMV seronegative and was included in the group of a few hundred seronegative cohort members. A peripheral blood sample was provided by each donor, and peripheral blood mononuclear cells were used for TCR beta sequencing. The Qiagen DNeasy Blood Extraction Kit was used to extract genomic DNA from the blood cell samples. The sample is drawn from a study of cytomegalovirus exposure and HLA in healthy donors (dated by TCRdb to about 2017). A note on the overall study: An earlier analysis of more than 550 of the donors reported roughly 300 Gb of sequence data and around 120 million unique TCR beta sequences obtained from roughly 180 million T cells. About 280 gigabases of sequencing data and roughly 81 million unique TCR sequences made up an early release that covered around 640 HLA-typed donors. The genetic ancestry cluster associated with self-reported Caucasian donors included 65% to 90% of the 398 genotyped donors. The study aimed to test whether signatures of past pathogen exposure could be identified by cataloging public T cell receptors. The T cell repertoires of some 670 subjects were profiled by immunosequencing and related to cytomegalovirus serostatus. Along with the approximately 700-subject first cohort, a separate validation cohort of over a hundred different subjects was used. To predict cytomegalovirus infection status, the study brought together high-throughput TCR immunosequencing, statistical association of individual TCRs with disease status, and machine learning. In a later analysis, previously published TCR beta repertoires from 500 to 750 donors were re-analyzed and high-resolution HLA genotyping was added so that TCR occurrence patterns could be studied. Rather than using new phenotypic data, the later analysis identified candidate immune exposures from TCR beta sequences and from how often those sequences occurred across donors. To decide whether each TCR beta V gene segment behaved as functional or pseudogenic, an earlier analysis of nearly 600 of the donors relied on high-throughput TCR beta sequencing. Donor age, sex, ethnicity and CMV serostatus were compiled alongside the repertoire data. A later genetic analysis took genome-wide SNP genotypes for about three fifths of the roughly 670 donors and used that subset as a discovery cohort. Every repertoire in the discovery cohort had been generated on one and the same sequencing platform. Class I and class II HLA loci were covered by the typing at four-digit resolution. Typing coverage differed by locus: A, B, C, DRB1 and DQB1 were typed in about 620-640 donors, DQA1 in roughly 500, DPA1 in around 580, and DPB1 in just under 480. Roughly 5 DR-DQ haplotypes were handled as single units for association and clustering, since linkage in the cohort was strong. Among roughly 370 genotyped donors of the cohort, an average of around 240,000 unique TCR beta nucleotide sequences were sequenced per donor, roughly a sixth of them non-productive. What the authors observed across the whole study: When HLA alleles, especially DR and DQ, strongly co-occurred, TCR associations were difficult to assign to individual alleles. Several of the top co-occurrence clusters appeared to be linked to parvovirus B19, influenza, CMV and Epstein-Barr virus, according to a later analysis. A further reported finding was that TCR beta sequences accurately predicted the HLA-A and HLA-B alleles for most subjects in the first cohort. For the cohort, immune exposure information was limited to CMV serostatus. In a later analysis, HLA-associated TCR beta chains were found to be more clonally expanded and to have lower generation probabilities than equally common non-associated chains. Because some donors lacked HLA typing at each locus, the association tests relied only on the typed subset. In an earlier analysis of around 600 of the donors, most TCR beta V segments appeared in productive rearrangements about 87% or about 30% of the time, broadly matching IMGT annotations. In the study, 150 to 200 TCR beta chains were listed as associated with cytomegalovirus. A later analysis found that TCR association rates varied across HLA loci, with DRB1 alleles showing the most associated TCRs and HLA-C alleles the fewest. A later analysis found that most CMV-associated TCR beta chains appeared HLA-restricted, with HLA associations seemingly driven largely by CMV exposure. Some IMGT-functional V segments, including TRBV6-2 and TRBV6-3, could not be distinguished by the 87-base-pair reads and were therefore excluded. In a later analysis, some 17,000 TCR beta sequences were associated with specific HLA alleles at a false discovery rate of 0.05. A cluster of highly shared sequence variants was judged likely to be a technical artifact of the sequencing pipeline. It was suggested by the authors that the approach could potentially be generalized to other disease states and immunological phenotypes. The classifier was reported to diagnose cytomegalovirus status with high specificity and sensitivity in both the original cohort and the validation cohort. Correlated functional status among segregating V segments might be attributable to linkage disequilibrium, but an unknown experimental factor could not be ruled out. V-gene and J-gene trimming of TCR beta chains was associated with a missense DCLRE1C variant in a later genetic analysis, and the association was replicated in an independent cohort. In a later genetic analysis, fewer N-insertions in productive TCRs were reported among donors in an Asian-associated ancestry cluster than the roughly 640-donor mean. Over 15 rarely observed V segments, including chromosome 9 orphons, were excluded from the earlier analysis of just under 600 of the donors because counts were too low. Three of the identified cytomegalovirus-associated TCR beta chains were confirmed in vitro to be specific for cytomegalovirus antigens. Presence/absence analyses assumed roughly uniform sequencing depth across donors, an assumption that may not hold. Most TCR sequences were seen in very few donors, while some public TCRs were found in many individuals. Only TCR beta chains were sequenced in this cohort, and the absence of alpha or paired-chain data limited detectable features.

Per the germline V gene, ENHRY is the CDR1 and SYGVKD is the CDR2. The cysteine opens and the phenylalanine closes a CDR3 of 16 amino acids. The DNA shown is the 48-base CDR3, in frame from base 1. Clipping removes 7 bases from V and 2 bases from J, with 8 as the unmatched junction base count. The library relied on the immunoSEQ multiplex PCR assay. A mixture of 60 forward primers for TCR Vbeta segments and 13 reverse primers for TCR Jbeta segments was used in the multiplex PCR. Amplification of the CDR3 region of rearranged TCR beta genes was performed with a multiplex PCR assay on genomic DNA. The Illumina HiSeq System was used to sequence the amplified TCR beta libraries as 87-base-pair reads. The study's own analysis went as follows. Across the 670 or so repertoires, a later analysis counted 60 million to 90 million unique TCR beta chains, some 11 million of which were shared by at least two donors. Raw reads were error-corrected and collapsed into unique sequences by a nearest-neighbor algorithm in which closely related sequences were merged to remove PCR and sequencing errors. Alignment of CDR3 sequences to IMGT reference sequences was used to assign V, D and J gene segments. For a sequence to be retained, at least a six-nucleotide match to both a V gene segment and a J gene segment was required. Rearrangements were classified as productive when the CDR3 lacked stop codons and remained in frame with V and J, and all other rearrangements were classified as non-productive. CDR3 was defined according to IMGT convention as the region running from the second conserved V-encoded cysteine to the conserved J-encoded phenylalanine. In an earlier analysis of more than 550 of the donors, sequences lacking an unambiguous match to a single V gene segment were excluded. An earlier analysis of 587 of the donors classified V segments as functional when productive rearrangements were above 56.7% and as segregating when the standard deviation between donors was above 5%. To diagnose cytomegalovirus status from the catalog of TCR beta chain sequences, a statistical classification framework was built. In a later analysis, V and J genes were assigned by comparing TCR nucleotide sequences against IMGT/GENE-DB human TR gene sequences. A later analysis assigned CDR3 sequences and most-parsimonious VDJ recombination scenarios with the TCRdist pipeline. In a later analysis, each TCR beta chain was defined by its CDR3 amino acid sequence together with its V-gene family, and reads without a unique V-gene family were excluded. As a way to deal with suspected cross-contamination and a sequencing artifact, a later analysis dropped hundreds of nucleotide sequences that were highly shared and had low generation probability. In a later analysis, a clonal expansion index for each public chain was calculated from normalized within-repertoire ranks of inferred template counts. A later analysis computed generation probabilities with a VDJ recombination model fitted to out-of-frame rearrangements, and checked the results against IGoR. A later analysis scored TCR-TCR, TCR-HLA and TCR-CMV co-occurrence with hypergeometric tests, applying a repertoire-size bias correction to TCR pairs. False discovery rates were estimated in a later analysis by permuting HLA or CMV assignments 20 times. In a later analysis, co-occurring TCRs were grouped using DBSCAN, with TCRdist sequence similarity added in when clustering inside HLA-allele-positive subsets. Repertoires with fewer than 30,000 or more than 120,000 public chains, plus five repertoires with anomalous nucleotide sharing, were excluded from co-occurrence clustering. TCRdb stores this immuneACCESS table with in-frame sequences only. Part of the clones is absent; in the studies checked, under half of the shortfall reflects unresolved V genes, and no reason is known for the rest. V, J and clone size are taken as reported in that table, and D and trimming were inferred from the DNA itself. For this sample there are 120,000 to 150,000 clones; under 85% appear just once. Clones ranked in the top ten supply approximately 0.9% of the sample.

Sequenced input: PBMCs. This receptor was taken from a man aged 18 to 35 in good health and CMV-seronegative. The chain links TRBV10-3 with TRBJ2-2, and 9 junction bases match TRBD2. The DNA sequence is as follows: TGTGCCATCACCCGCGGGGGGGGACAAAACACCGGGGAGCTGTTTTTT. Its translation is CAITRGGGQNTGELFF.